Below, one TCR beta chain is given with its context. Time point meaning: pretreatment peripheral blood. Patients presented with locally advanced or metastatic urothelial carcinoma. This entry is derived from a study of PD-L1 blockade in urothelial cancer. Study summary: Previous chemotherapy exposure amounted to 0 to 3 regimens for patients. Blood samples had a median of 141,255 T cells. Blood drawn 3 weeks (second dose) and 6 weeks after treatment start was analyzed.

From germline, CDR1 is SGHNT and CDR2 YENEEA. This CDR3 comprises 15 residues. Trimming took 5 bases from V and 1 from J; bases not matched to a gene: 6. Method: immunoSEQ multiplex PCR; TCRdb's copy keeps in-frame clones and lacks some. Of about 51,000 clones listed, 86% were seen once; the top ten hold approximately 21%. The chain has TRBV11-3 and TRBJ1-1; TRBD1 matches at 8 bases. The sample consisted of PBMCs, taken around atezolizumab (anti-PD-L1) treatment. This sequence originates from a man in his sixties with urothelial cancer. Here the CDR3 reads CASSTRQGTNTEAFF. CDR3 DNA: TGTGCCAGCAGCACCCGACAGGGGACGAACACTGAAGCTTTCTTT. The full variable domain, in which reference TRBV11-3 and TRBJ1-1 provide the parts outside the CDR3, is EAGVVQSPRYKIIEKKQPVAFWCNPISGHNTLYWYLQNLGQGPELLIRYENEEAVDDSQLPKDRFSAERLKGVDSTLKIQPAELGDSAVYLCASSTRQGTNTEAFFGQGTRLTVV.